This T cell receptor (beta chain) emerged from a study of cytomegalovirus exposure and HLA in healthy donors (dated by TCRdb to the late 2010s). General notes on the study: According to a later analysis, one platform produced both the roughly 130 validation repertoires and the 670 or so repertoires of the first cohort. The study aimed to test whether signatures of past pathogen exposure could be identified by cataloging public T cell receptors. Besides the first cohort of 666 subjects, a separate validation cohort made up of 120 different subjects was used. To predict cytomegalovirus infection status, the study brought together high-throughput TCR immunosequencing, statistical association of individual TCRs with disease status, and machine learning.

The donors were included in the validation cohort of some 120 subjects, a group kept apart from the roughly 700-subject first cohort. As encoded in the germline V gene, CDR1 is SGDLS while CDR2 is YYNGEE. Trimming accounts for 3 bases at V and 8 bases at J, while the number of junction bases matched to no gene is 10. From the cysteine through the phenylalanine, the CDR3 covers 14 amino acids. Kept here is only the CDR3 DNA, which spans 42 bases and is read in frame from base 1. A remark on this clone: No cognate antigen has been identified for it. There are no base qualities to consult, and no much larger clone falls within one base.

Library preparation was by the immunoSEQ multiplex PCR assay. The study's own analysis went as follows. To diagnose cytomegalovirus status from the catalog of TCR beta chain sequences, a statistical classification framework was built. TCRdb took over this immuneACCESS table, retaining in-frame rearrangements with V and J assigned. Such tables are incomplete; in checked studies, under half of the missing clones stem from an unresolved V gene, and the remainder is unexplained. V and J calls and clone size are those listed in that table; D and trimming were worked out from the DNA. Present in this sample are about 66,000 clones, 95% to 98% of which were seen just once. The ten largest make up around 1.5% of the sample. General conclusions and limits of the study: A later analysis had no HLA typing for the validation cohort, so co-occurrence there was scored across all 110 or so repertoires. While some public TCRs were present in many individuals, most TCR sequences turned up only very rarely across donors. Subsequent analysis determined that TCRs grouped into clusters in the first cohort also showed a tendency toward co-occurrence across the 120 or so validation repertoires, and approximately 93% of cluster scores exceeded 0. Cytomegalovirus status was reported to be diagnosed by the classifier with high specificity and sensitivity in both the original and validation cohorts. The authors suggested that the approach could potentially be extended to other disease states and immunological phenotypes. The study gave a list of 150 to 200 TCR beta chains associated with cytomegalovirus. Three of the identified cytomegalovirus-associated TCR beta chains were confirmed in vitro to be specific for cytomegalovirus antigens.

The sample was PBMCs. The receptor's source is a woman between 18 and 30 years old in good health and CMV-seropositive. The sequence links TRBV9 to TRBJ1-2; TRBD1 agrees with 7 junctional bases. The DNA sequence reads TGTGCCAGCAGCGAGGGGAACAGGGGAGGCGGCTACACCTTC. It specifies CASSEGNRGGGYTF.